Given below is one TCR beta chain in context. Regarding time point: newly diagnosed GD, antithyroid drugs for less than 3 months. PBMC-extracted RNA yielded the TCR library. Staff took approximately 10 milliliters of peripheral blood and put it into EDTA tubes. The sample originates from a study of regulatory T cells in long-lasting Graves disease. V shed 6 bases, J shed 4 bases, and the junction held 10 bases outside the gene matches. Per germline, CDR1 SQVTM and CDR2 ANQGSEA. The CDR3 is made up of 16 amino acids. Combining iRepertoire HTBI primers with Arm-PCR of CDR3 regions, the authors built TCR beta libraries. Each CDR3 protein is one row after TCRdb ran MiXCR on the multiplex PCR reads. This sample has about 540,000 distinct CDR3 sequences; approximately 13% occur once, and the top ten carry under 10%. These sequences were also reported in another study, on T cells in Graves' hyperthyroidism and ophthalmopathy. This second study says: Diagnostic assessment was based on clinical symptoms, serum thyroxine and TRAb, thyroid ultrasound and orbital computed tomography. Model-based prediction identified ophthalmopathy a median about 7 months prior to its onset.

The sample consisted of peripheral blood mononuclear cells (PBMCs), taken at new diagnosis, from a patient treated with antithyroid drugs. This chain uses TRBV29-1 with TRBJ2-7, with TRBD2 matching over 15 bases. This TCR was sampled from a man aged 25-40 years with Graves disease. The CDR3 coding sequence is TGCAGCGTGAGGACTAGCGGGAGGGCCCTGGCGTACGAGCAGTACTTC. Its protein is CSVRTSGRALAYEQYF.